Following are 11 T cell receptor beta chains from one sample sequenced in a study of T cell changes during pregnancy in multiple sclerosis. Profiling relied on immunoSEQ multiplex PCR, and the TCRdb table lists in-frame clones only, not all of them. The sample lists about 68,000 clones, 90% occurring once. The sequenced sample was peripheral blood, obtained in the third trimester of pregnancy. The receptors were gathered from a female donor with multiple sclerosis, enrolled in a pregnancy study.

CDR3 nucleotides: TGTGCCAGCAGAACATTGACAGGGATCTCCTACGAGCAGTACTTC. Translating gives CASRTLTGISYEQYF. The chain carries TRBV27 and TRBJ2-7; 7 bases are a match to TRBD1. With 6 bases clipped from V and 0 bases from J, the junction kept 8 bases outside the gene matches. Germline CDR1 reads MNHEY; CDR2 reads SMNVEV (reference sequence). The CDR3 sequence is 15 residues long.

This clone was detected only once. The chain has TRBV27 and TRBJ2-1; 8 nucleotides agree with TRBD2. This CDR3 is built from 14 residues. J was trimmed by 9 bases and V by 3 bases; bases with no gene match: 7. Germline CDR1 is MNHEY and CDR2 is SMNVEV (reference sequence). The CDR3 here is CASSFPAGVGEQFF. CDR3 DNA: TGTGCCAGCAGTTTTCCAGCGGGAGTAGGTGAGCAGTTCTTC.

This chain links TRBV6-5 with TRBJ1-4; D not certain. CDR3 length: 15 residues. Trimming stripped 0 bases from V and 0 bases from J, with 5 bases between. Germline values: CDR1 MNHEY, CDR2 SVGAGI. The CDR3 bases are TGTGCCAGCAGTTACTCGGGAGCAACTAATGAAAAACTGTTTTTT. This translates into CASSYSGATNEKLFF.

The gene calls are TRBV11-2 and TRBJ2-7, with a tentative D call TRBD1 (6 bases). V was trimmed by 2 bases and J by 5 bases, leaving 13 bases between them. Germline CDR1 SGHAT, CDR2 FQNNGV. This CDR3 is built from 14 residues. CDR3 DNA sequence: TGTGCCAGCAGCTTATATGGGGACACCCACGAGCAGTACTTC. This encodes CASSLYGDTHEQYF.

This CDR3 reads CASSEGSPVSYEQYF. DNA for the CDR3: TGTGCCAGCAGTGAGGGCTCGCCGGTATCCTACGAGCAGTACTTC. J is TRBJ2-7 and V is TRBV2; unclear D gene. Between the trimmed V and J ends, which lost 3 bases and 1 base, there was a span of 13 bases. From germline, CDR1 is SNHLY and CDR2 FYNNEI. The CDR3 has 15 residues.

The chain links TRBV19 to TRBJ1-5; 8 bases align to TRBD1. In germline, CDR1 is LNHDA, CDR2 SQIVND (reference sequence). Trimming at V came to 9 bases and at J to 3 bases, leaving 13 bases not matched to a gene. The CDR3 has 16 amino acids. The CDR3 is CASRPGQGAFNQPQHF. Here the CDR3 DNA reads TGTGCCAGCCGACCCGGGCAGGGGGCCTTCAATCAGCCCCAGCATTTT.

Here the CDR3 DNA reads TGTGCCAGCTCCCCGAGTGGACAGTCCGGAAACACCATATATTTT. Its translation is CASSPSGQSGNTIYF. The chain recombines TRBV18 with TRBJ1-3, with D possibly TRBD1 on 6 matching bases. The CDR3 consists of 15 residues. The germline gives CDR1 KGHSH, CDR2 LQKENI. Trimming left V 6 bases short and J 4 bases short, with 16 bases between.

This rearrangement joins TRBV19 to TRBJ1-1, with 9 nucleotides matching TRBD1. This CDR3 has 15 amino acids. The junction had 5 bases not matched to a gene; V was cut back by 5 bases and J by 1 base. The germline CDR1 and CDR2 sequences are LNHDA and SQIVND (reference sequence). CDR3 region: CASSDPGQGNTEAFF. For the CDR3, the DNA is TGTGCCAGTAGTGACCCGGGACAGGGGAACACTGAAGCTTTCTTT. Full variable domain (remainder filled in from reference TRBV19 and TRBJ1-1): DGGITQSPKYLFRKEGQNVTLSCEQNLNHDAMYWYRQDPGQGLRLIYYSQIVNDFQKGDIAEGYSVSREKKESFPLTVTSAQKNPTAFYLCASSDPGQGNTEAFFGQGTRLTVV.

The rearrangement links TRBV30 to TRBJ2-5, with 10 bases fitting TRBD1. CDR1 is GTSNPN, CDR2 SVGIG, per germline (reference sequence). The V gene end was trimmed by 3 bases and the J gene end by 8 bases; junction bases not matched to a gene: 6. The CDR3 contains 13 residues. The CDR3 DNA follows: TGTGCCTGGAGGACAGGGGGCGGGGGAACCCAGTACTTC. As protein: CAWRTGGGGTQYF.

The chain has TRBV7-9 and TRBJ2-3, with a possible D match to TRBD2 (6 bases). Germline lookup yields CDR1 SEHNR and CDR2 FQNEAQ (reference sequence). V was cut by 5 bases and J by 4 bases, with 19 bases left in between. The CDR3 totals 16 residues. The CDR3 nucleotides read TGTGCCAGCAGCCGGGGGTTAGGGATGGTTTCAGATACGCAGTATTTT. Residues: CASSRGLGMVSDTQYF.

The chain couples TRBV14 to TRBJ2-7, with 7 bases fitting TRBD1. The CDR3 has 12 amino acids. J was trimmed by 4 bases and V by 3 bases; bases with no gene match: 0. Germline loops: CDR1 SGHDN, CDR2 FVKESK. This chain's CDR3 is CASSQTGYEQYF. CDR3 bases: TGTGCCAGCAGCCAGACAGGGTACGAGCAGTACTTC. The whole variable domain, remainder taken from reference TRBV14 and TRBJ2-7, is EAGVTQFPSHSVIEKGQTVTLRCDPISGHDNLYWYRRVMGKEIKFLLHFVKESKQDESGMPNNRFLAERTGGTYSTLKVQPAELEDSGVYFCASSQTGYEQYFGPGTRLTVT.